Here is one TCR beta chain with its context. Its antigen is unknown. The data stem from a study of cytomegalovirus exposure and HLA in healthy donors. For the study at large: A later analysis reported the roughly 120 validation repertoires used the same platform as the approximately 650 first-cohort repertoires. Study-level results: The authors enumerated 164 TCR beta chains as linked to cytomegalovirus.

The data were produced by immunoSEQ multiplex PCR, yet TCRdb's version contains in-frame clones alone and is incomplete. Among under 250,000 clones listed, 87% were seen once. CDR3 length: 11 amino acids. Germline V lookup: CDR1 SGHNT, CDR2 YYREEE (reference sequence). V was cut by 4 bases and J by 5 bases, with 5 bases left in between. Specimen: PBMCs. This TCR was sampled from a woman in her late teens or twenties in good health and CMV-seropositive. The chain is built from TRBV5-4 and TRBJ2-3; D is unresolved. Written as DNA, the CDR3 is TGTGCCAGCAGCGCAGTAGATACGCAGTATTTT. Protein product: CASSAVDTQYF. Full variable domain (outside the CDR3, taken from reference TRBV5-4 and TRBJ2-3): ETGVTQSPTHLIKTRGQQVTLRCSSQSGHNTVSWYQQALGQGPQFIFQYYREEENGRGNFPPRFSGLQFPNYSSELNVNALELDDSALYLCASSAVDTQYFGPGTRLTVL.